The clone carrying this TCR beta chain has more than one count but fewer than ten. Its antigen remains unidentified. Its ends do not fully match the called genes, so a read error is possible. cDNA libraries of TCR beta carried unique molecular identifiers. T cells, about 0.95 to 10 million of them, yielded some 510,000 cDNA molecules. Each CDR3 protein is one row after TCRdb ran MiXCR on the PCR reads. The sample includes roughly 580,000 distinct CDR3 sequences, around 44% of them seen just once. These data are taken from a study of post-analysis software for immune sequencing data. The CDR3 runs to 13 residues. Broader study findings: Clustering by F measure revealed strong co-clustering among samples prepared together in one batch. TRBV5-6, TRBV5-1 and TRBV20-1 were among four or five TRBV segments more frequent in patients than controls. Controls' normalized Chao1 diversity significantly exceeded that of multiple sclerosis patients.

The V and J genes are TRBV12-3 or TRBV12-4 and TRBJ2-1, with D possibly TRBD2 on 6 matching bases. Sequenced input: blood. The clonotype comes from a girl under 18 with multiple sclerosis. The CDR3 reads CASSFRTINEQFF. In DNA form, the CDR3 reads TGTGCCAGTAGTTTTCGGACTATCAATGAGCAGTTCTTC.